This is a list of T cell receptor beta chains from one sample in a study of OX40 agonist ivuxolimab in advanced cancers. Libraries were prepared by immunoSEQ multiplex PCR; TCRdb keeps only in-frame clonotypes and omits some of them. In the table there are tens of thousands of clones, about four fifths of which are singletons. Sequenced here: CD4+ or CD8+ T cells sorted from blood, sampled in a trial of the OX40 agonist ivuxolimab. The source is an adult with an advanced solid tumor such as melanoma, head and neck, liver or kidney cancer. Both conserved end residues are part of each CDR3. Size is omitted from some rows. Given values are once, few, many or a class for expanded clones.

j_gene: TRBJ2-4
abundance: -
v_gene: TRBV6-5
CDR3aa: CASSYSDRGRDIQYF

j_gene: TRBJ2-3
abundance: -
v_gene: TRBV9
CDR3aa: CASAGTSYSTDTQYF

j_gene: TRBJ2-1
abundance: -
v_gene: TRBV6-1
CDR3aa: CASSVLTGQQFF

j_gene: TRBJ1-4
abundance: few
v_gene: TRBV5-6
CDR3aa: CASSSGYEKLFF

j_gene: TRBJ1-4
abundance: -
v_gene: TRBV7-9
CDR3aa: CASSLVVGVGEKLFF

j_gene: TRBJ1-3
abundance: -
v_gene: TRBV7-3
CDR3aa: CASSFSDGNTIYF

j_gene: TRBJ1-2
abundance: -
v_gene: TRBV5-1
CDR3aa: CASKIRIGKDGYTF

j_gene: TRBJ1-5
abundance: -
v_gene: TRBV4-1
CDR3aa: CASSQDTAGYSNQPQHF

j_gene: TRBJ2-4
abundance: once
v_gene: TRBV29-1
CDR3aa: CSVSGTAGLAKNIQYF

j_gene: TRBJ2-5
abundance: -
v_gene: TRBV23-1
CDR3aa: CASSREASRDRTSETQYF

j_gene: TRBJ2-5
abundance: -
v_gene: TRBV6-5
CDR3aa: CASRVDRDQETQYF

j_gene: TRBJ2-1
abundance: -
v_gene: TRBV19
CDR3aa: CASSIGLGNEQFF

j_gene: TRBJ2-2
abundance: few
v_gene: TRBV6-1
CDR3aa: CASSAWRGQLNTGELFF

j_gene: TRBJ2-6
abundance: -
v_gene: TRBV9
CDR3aa: CASSLGQLTSISGANVLTF

j_gene: TRBJ2-2
abundance: -
v_gene: TRBV5-1
CDR3aa: CASSLPAGNTGELFF

j_gene: TRBJ1-4
abundance: -
v_gene: TRBV5-1
CDR3aa: CASSLEGTGGEKLFF

j_gene: TRBJ2-4
abundance: once
v_gene: TRBV28
CDR3aa: CASSFRDSDIQYF

j_gene: TRBJ2-7
abundance: -
v_gene: TRBV27
CDR3aa: CASSLSWGGAYEQYF

j_gene: TRBJ1-1
abundance: -
v_gene: TRBV2
CDR3aa: CASRLGGTEAFF

j_gene: TRBJ2-7
abundance: -
v_gene: TRBV28
CDR3aa: CASGLGTGSYEQYF

j_gene: TRBJ2-1
abundance: few
v_gene: TRBV14
CDR3aa: CASSHALAGRYNEQFF

j_gene: TRBJ1-2
abundance: -
v_gene: TRBV7-9
CDR3aa: CASSSQGAPNYGYTF

j_gene: TRBJ2-5
abundance: -
v_gene: TRBV7-2
CDR3aa: CASSLIAGGWGETQYF

j_gene: TRBJ2-7
abundance: -
v_gene: TRBV5-1
CDR3aa: CASRAIAGETYEQYF

j_gene: TRBJ1-6
abundance: -
v_gene: TRBV5-1
CDR3aa: CASSLVRGGYSFPGSLHF

j_gene: TRBJ2-7
abundance: once
v_gene: TRBV19
CDR3aa: CASSKIAGLAYEQYF

j_gene: TRBJ1-1
abundance: -
v_gene: TRBV11-2
CDR3aa: CASSLEGTLNTEAFF

j_gene: TRBJ2-7
abundance: -
v_gene: TRBV5-5
CDR3aa: CASSFHLGQGYEQYF

j_gene: TRBJ2-7
abundance: -
v_gene: TRBV5-4
CDR3aa: CASSLGRSYEQCF

j_gene: TRBJ2-3
abundance: -
v_gene: TRBV6-6
CDR3aa: CASSSRGEGDTQYF

j_gene: TRBJ1-1
abundance: -
v_gene: TRBV5-1
CDR3aa: CASSTEQGRTEAFF